A single sample is the source of the 15 T cell receptor beta chains below, sequenced in a study of blood T cell repertoires in COVID-19. Sequenced by immunoSEQ multiplex PCR; TCRdb stores in-frame clones only, minus some. The table has 150,000 to 200,000 clones, 80% to 90% seen once. The specimen sequenced was peripheral blood. The receptors stem from a man aged 60 to 69 with acute or convalescent COVID-19.

The DNA of the CDR3 is TGCAGCGTTGGAGGGGCGGGAGACCAGTACTTC. Translated: CSVGGAGDQYF. The chain recombines TRBV29-1 with TRBJ2-5, with 7 nucleotides matching TRBD2. The CDR3 is made up of 11 amino acids. With 4 bases clipped from V and 10 bases from J, the junction kept 6 bases outside the gene matches. CDR1 is SQVTM and CDR2 is ANQGSEA in the germline V gene. Full variable domain (outside the CDR3, taken from reference TRBV29-1 and TRBJ2-5): SAVISQKPSRDICQRGTSLTIQCQVDSQVTMMFWYRQQPGQSLTLIATANQGSEATYESGFVIDKFPISRPNLTFSTLTVSNMSPEDSSIYLCSVGGAGDQYFGPGTRLLVL.

The chain links TRBV18 to TRBJ2-1; D possibly corresponds to TRBD2 (7 bases). CDR3 length: 15 residues. Germline V gene data show CDR1 as KGHSH and CDR2 as LQKENI. V dropped 0 bases and J dropped 8 bases, with 14 bases sitting between them. CDR3 in amino acids: CASSPPGTGRDEQFF. The CDR3 bases are TGTGCCAGCTCACCACCGGGAACAGGGAGGGATGAGCAGTTCTTC.

The chain has TRBV30 and TRBJ1-2, with 7 bases that match TRBD1. Germline V gene sequence: CDR1 GTSNPN, CDR2 SVGIG (reference sequence). This CDR3 region has 14 residues. V lost 4 bases to trimming and J lost 2 bases; unmatched junction nucleotides: 7. CDR3 DNA sequence: TGTGCCTGGACCCCAGACAGGGTAAACTATGGCTACACCTTC. Translating it yields CAWTPDRVNYGYTF.

J is TRBJ1-4 and V is TRBV5-1; 10 bases fit TRBD1. Germline V gives CDR1 SGHRS, CDR2 YFSETQ. V shed 0 bases, J shed 5 bases, and the junction held 1 base outside the gene matches. The CDR3 length is 15 residues. As DNA, the CDR3 is TGCGCCAGCAGCTTGGGGACAGGGGGAAATGAAAAACTGTTTTTT. Translated, it gives CASSLGTGGNEKLFF.

V is TRBV19 and J is TRBJ1-2; unclear D gene. This CDR3 comprises 14 residues. The V end was cut by 4 bases, the J end by 6 bases, with 15 bases between. Germline lookup yields CDR1 LNHDA and CDR2 SQIVND (reference sequence). The CDR3 sequence: CASSTPGGSNGYTF. CDR3 nucleotide sequence: TGTGCCAGTAGTACCCCCGGAGGGTCAAATGGCTACACCTTC. Filled out from reference TRBV19 and TRBJ1-2, the complete variable domain reads DGGITQSPKYLFRKEGQNVTLSCEQNLNHDAMYWYRQDPGQGLRLIYYSQIVNDFQKGDIAEGYSVSREKKESFPLTVTSAQKNPTAFYLCASSTPGGSNGYTFGSGTRLTVV.

The chain combines TRBV5-1 with TRBJ2-1, with 12 bases aligning to TRBD2. Looked up from germline, CDR1 is SGHRS and CDR2 is YFSETQ. The CDR3 is 15 residues long. Trimming at V came to 3 bases and at J to 4 bases, leaving 2 bases not matched to a gene. The CDR3 sequence: CASSWGLAGYNEQFF. The CDR3 region has the DNA TGCGCCAGCAGCTGGGGACTAGCGGGTTACAATGAGCAGTTCTTC.

CDR3 residues: CASSLVGGDGEQYF. In DNA form, the CDR3 reads TGCGCCAGCAGCTTGGTAGGGGGCGATGGGGAGCAGTACTTC. The chain is built from TRBV5-1 and TRBJ2-7, with 7 bases aligning to TRBD1. Germline V gene lookup returns CDR1 SGHRS and CDR2 YFSETQ. V lost 0 bases to trimming and J lost 7 bases; unmatched junction nucleotides: 7. CDR3 length: 14 residues.

This clone has a single count. This chain joins TRBV6-5 and TRBJ2-6; a weak D match, TRBD1 (5 bases). V gave up 0 bases and J gave up 4 bases, with 10 bases separating them. There are 16 residues in the CDR3. The V gene's germline CDR1 is MNHEY and CDR2 SVGAGI. For the CDR3, the DNA is TGTGCCAGCAGTTACTCTCCAGGGCAGGGGGCCAACGTCCTGACTTTC. It specifies CASSYSPGQGANVLTF.

This clone showed up just a few times. The chain carries TRBV30 and TRBJ2-2; 7 bases agree with TRBD1. The V gene's germline CDR1 is GTSNPN and CDR2 SVGIG (reference sequence). This CDR3 region has 13 residues. Trimming took 3 bases from V and 4 from J; bases not matched to a gene: 2. The CDR3: CAWRAGGTGELFF. Written as DNA, the CDR3 is TGTGCCTGGAGGGCAGGGGGCACCGGGGAGCTGTTTTTT.

In its sample, this clone was seen a few times. CDR3 loop: CASPDRGLAGGPIRYF. In nucleotides, the CDR3 is TGTGCCAGCCCTGACAGGGGACTAGCGGGAGGGCCGATCAGGTACTTC. The chain joins TRBV27 to TRBJ2-7; 16 nucleotides agree with TRBD2. The CDR3 extends over 16 amino acids. CDR1 and CDR2 (germline): MNHEY, SMNVEV (reference sequence). The junction had 16 bases not matched to a gene; V was cut back by 8 bases and J by 12 bases.

V usage is TRBV5-1 and J usage is TRBJ1-6; D not certain. This CDR3 comprises 15 residues. Germline V gene data show CDR1 as SGHRS and CDR2 as YFSETQ. Trimming took 0 bases from V and 6 from J, leaving 10 bases between them. CDR3 residues: CASSLVQSANSPLHF. The CDR3 bases are TGCGCCAGCAGCTTGGTGCAAAGCGCTAATTCACCCCTCCACTTT.

The sample holds one count of this clone. The J gene is TRBJ2-7, the V gene TRBV18; 11 positions agree with TRBD2. The V and J ends lost 4 bases and 6 bases, in that order; junction bases with no gene match: 11. This CDR3 is 16 amino acids long. CDR1 and CDR2 from the germline V gene are KGHSH and LQKENI. The CDR3 bases are TGTGCCAGCTCACAACAATCTAGCGGGAGGTTAGTCGAGCAGTACTTC. It yields the protein CASSQQSSGRLVEQYF.

About this clone: The sample holds other DNA sequences that translate to the same CDR3. J is TRBJ2-5 and V is TRBV11-2, with TRBD2 matching 8 bases. Per the germline V gene, CDR1 is SGHAT and CDR2 is FQNNGV. The V and J ends lost 2 bases and 1 base, in that order; junction bases with no gene match: 0. There are 14 residues in the CDR3. The DNA of the CDR3 is TGTGCCAGCAGCTTAACTAGCGGCCAAGAGACCCAGTACTTC. This gives the protein CASSLTSGQETQYF.

J is TRBJ1-1 and V is TRBV10-1, with 8 positions matching TRBD1. V was clipped by 4 bases and J by 6 bases; unmatched bases: 10. Germline V gene sequence: CDR1 WNHNN, CDR2 SYGVQD (reference sequence). The CDR3 consists of 15 residues. The CDR3 DNA sequence: TGCGCCAGCAGTGGGTCGAGGACAGGGTATGCTGAAGCTTTCTTT. It specifies CASSGSRTGYAEAFF.

The gene calls are TRBV3-1 (or the pseudogene TRBV3-2) and TRBJ2-7; 9 bases are a match to TRBD2. This CDR3 region has 17 residues. Germline V gene sequence: CDR1 LGHDT, CDR2 YNNKEL (reference sequence). Trimming cost V 0 bases and J 4 bases; bases outside gene matches: 10. The CDR3 loop reads CASSQEMIAGVSYEQYF. CDR3 coding DNA: TGTGCCAGCAGCCAAGAGATGATAGCGGGAGTGTCATACGAGCAGTACTTC.